A selection of T cell receptor beta chains follows, all from one sample in a study of T-cell reconstitution after alpha-beta-depleted transplantation in children. TCRdb passed the PCR reads through MiXCR, listing each CDR3 protein once. The sample contains about 280,000 distinct CDR3 sequences, around a tenth of which appear only once. The source material was peripheral blood, sampled 180 days after TCRalphabeta/CD19-depleted stem cell transplant. The receptors shown here come from a male patient aged 2-9 years who had a stem cell transplant for chronic granulomatous disease, so the T cells may come from the graft donor. CDR3s include the opening cysteine and the closing phenylalanine or tryptophan. D genes are given only for firm matches. Clone size, where shown, is once, few, many, or a class for clones that have expanded.

d_call: -; clone_size: many; j_call: TRBJ2-5; v_call: TRBV7-6; cdr3_aa: CASSPSLQETQYF; cdr3_nt: TGTGCCAGCAGCCCAAGTCTGCAAGAGACCCAGTACTTC
d_call: -; clone_size: -; j_call: TRBJ2-5; v_call: TRBV20-1; cdr3_aa: CCARDLSRLGRQETQYF; cdr3_nt: TGCTGTGCTAGAGATCTCAGTCGACTAGGTAGACAGGAGACCCAGTACTTC
d_call: TRBD2; clone_size: many; j_call: TRBJ2-3; v_call: TRBV10-3; cdr3_aa: CAISDGGGVTDTQYF; cdr3_nt: TGTGCCATCAGTGATGGCGGGGGGGTCACAGATACGCAGTATTTT
d_call: TRBD2; clone_size: many; j_call: TRBJ2-1; v_call: TRBV10-3; cdr3_aa: CAISELGLVNEQFF; cdr3_nt: TGTGCCATCAGTGAGTTGGGACTAGTGAATGAGCAGTTCTTC
d_call: -; clone_size: many; j_call: TRBJ2-5; v_call: TRBV5-6; cdr3_aa: CASRRPGGTQYF; cdr3_nt: TGTGCCAGCAGGAGACCTGGGGGGACCCAGTACTTC
d_call: -; clone_size: -; j_call: TRBJ1-1; v_call: TRBV2; cdr3_aa: CASSDWRVNTEAFF; cdr3_nt: TGTGCCAGCAGTGACTGGCGGGTGAACACTGAAGCTTTCTTT
d_call: TRBD1; clone_size: many; j_call: TRBJ1-2; v_call: TRBV12-3/TRBV12-4; cdr3_aa: CASSPGQGGYGYTF; cdr3_nt: TGTGCCAGCAGCCCCGGACAGGGGGGATATGGCTACACCTTC
d_call: -; clone_size: many; j_call: TRBJ2-4; v_call: TRBV6-5; cdr3_aa: CASSYVPWGGLAKNIQYF; cdr3_nt: TGTGCCAGCAGTTACGTCCCTTGGGGAGGTCTAGCCAAAAACATTCAGTACTTC
d_call: TRBD1; clone_size: many; j_call: TRBJ1-1; v_call: TRBV20-1; cdr3_aa: CSASITGDTEAFF; cdr3_nt: TGCAGTGCTAGTATAACAGGGGACACTGAAGCTTTCTTT
d_call: TRBD2; clone_size: many; j_call: TRBJ2-3; v_call: TRBV20-1; cdr3_aa: CSPLGGGPHTQYF; cdr3_nt: TGCAGTCCCTTGGGGGGAGGGCCGCATACGCAGTATTTT
d_call: TRBD1; clone_size: many; j_call: TRBJ2-1; v_call: TRBV28; cdr3_aa: CASSWDSSYNEQFF; cdr3_nt: TGTGCCAGCAGTTGGGACAGCTCCTACAATGAGCAGTTCTTC
d_call: -; clone_size: many; j_call: TRBJ2-5; v_call: TRBV20-1; cdr3_aa: CSATRGVKETQYF; cdr3_nt: TGCAGTGCGACGAGGGGAGTTAAAGAGACCCAGTACTTC
d_call: -; clone_size: many; j_call: TRBJ2-1; v_call: TRBV7-3; cdr3_aa: CASSLNPGRGEQFF; cdr3_nt: TGTGCCAGCAGCTTAAATCCGGGAAGGGGTGAGCAGTTCTTC
d_call: TRBD2; clone_size: many; j_call: TRBJ2-1; v_call: TRBV4-1; cdr3_aa: CASSQGIGGSGRGHTINEQFF; cdr3_nt: TGCGCCAGCAGCCAAGGGATAGGGGGTAGCGGGAGGGGACATACGATCAATGAGCAGTTCTTC
d_call: TRBD1; clone_size: many; j_call: TRBJ2-3; v_call: TRBV7-9; cdr3_aa: CASSPRTGASTDTQYF; cdr3_nt: TGTGCCAGCAGCCCGCGGACAGGGGCGAGCACAGATACGCAGTATTTT
d_call: TRBD1; clone_size: many; j_call: TRBJ1-1; v_call: TRBV23-1; cdr3_aa: CASPGQGQNTEAFF; cdr3_nt: TGCGCCAGCCCGGGACAGGGACAGAACACTGAAGCTTTCTTT
d_call: TRBD1; clone_size: -; j_call: TRBJ2-1; v_call: TRBV6-1; cdr3_aa: CASRTGRTYNEQFF; cdr3_nt: TGTGCCAGCAGGACAGGGCGGACCTACAATGAGCAGTTCTTC
d_call: TRBD1; clone_size: -; j_call: TRBJ2-7; v_call: TRBV5-4; cdr3_aa: CASSPGTGTHEQYF; cdr3_nt: TGTGCCAGCAGCCCCGGGACAGGGACCCACGAGCAGTACTTC
d_call: -; clone_size: many; j_call: TRBJ1-6; v_call: TRBV7-9; cdr3_aa: CASTSGNSPLHF; cdr3_nt: TGTGCCAGCACCTCGGGGAATTCACCCCTCCACTTT
d_call: TRBD2; clone_size: many; j_call: TRBJ2-1; v_call: TRBV6-2/TRBV6-3; cdr3_aa: CASRPPTSGRWNNEQFF; cdr3_nt: TGTGCCAGCAGACCCCCGACTAGCGGGAGGTGGAACAATGAGCAGTTCTTC
d_call: -; clone_size: many; j_call: TRBJ2-7; v_call: TRBV28; cdr3_aa: CASRPSTWPRGLYEQYF; cdr3_nt: TGTGCCAGCAGGCCTTCCACGTGGCCTAGAGGCCTCTACGAGCAGTACTTC
d_call: -; clone_size: many; j_call: TRBJ2-7; v_call: TRBV10-3; cdr3_aa: CAISQGSYEQYF; cdr3_nt: TGTGCCATCAGTCAGGGGTCCTACGAGCAGTACTTC
d_call: -; clone_size: few; j_call: TRBJ1-2; v_call: TRBV20-1; cdr3_aa: CSATDRRRVYGYTF; cdr3_nt: TGCAGTGCTACCGACAGGAGGAGAGTCTATGGCTACACCTTC
d_call: -; clone_size: many; j_call: TRBJ2-7; v_call: TRBV7-6; cdr3_aa: CASSLGTGGEQYF; cdr3_nt: TGTGCCAGCAGCTTAGGGACCGGGGGAGAGCAGTACTTC
d_call: TRBD1; clone_size: many; j_call: TRBJ1-6; v_call: TRBV5-6; cdr3_aa: CASSLGTGGSPLHF; cdr3_nt: TGTGCCAGCAGCTTGGGGACAGGGGGCTCACCCCTCCACTTT
d_call: -; clone_size: few; j_call: TRBJ1-6; v_call: TRBV21-1; cdr3_aa: CASSKAWEQSSTPLDSPLHF; cdr3_nt: TGTGCCAGCAGCAAAGCATGGGAGCAGTCGAGTACTCCCTTGGATTCACCCCTCCACTTT
d_call: -; clone_size: many; j_call: TRBJ1-5; v_call: TRBV15; cdr3_aa: CATSRDRNSNQPQHF; cdr3_nt: TGTGCCACCAGCAGAGACAGGAATAGCAATCAGCCCCAGCATTTT
d_call: TRBD2; clone_size: many; j_call: TRBJ2-7; v_call: TRBV29-1; cdr3_aa: CSVGGAGGPYEQYF; cdr3_nt: TGCAGCGTTGGAGGGGCGGGAGGGCCCTACGAGCAGTACTTC